Sequencing of this TCR beta chain was carried out in a study of coeliac disease. About the research overall: High-resolution HLA typing was lacking; TRBV7-2 bias was queried instead.

The protocol was immunoSEQ multiplex PCR, while the TCRdb copy is restricted to in-frame clones and leaves out a portion. The sample lists 4,000 or so clones, about 61% occurring once. V lost 6 bases and J lost 2, with 11 bases in between. CDR3 length equals 13 residues. In germline, CDR1 is MNHEY, CDR2 SVGAGI. One frozen approximately 500,000-cell aliquot per fraction was sequenced. V and J are TRBV6-5 and TRBJ2-7; maybe TRBD2 (5 bases). This clonotype was obtained from a man aged 65-85 years without celiac disease. Material for sequencing was lymphocytes from the gut lamina propria. Here the CDR3 DNA reads TGTGCCAGCAGGCGGGCAGAACCCTACGAGCAGTACTTC. Protein product: CASRRAEPYEQYF.